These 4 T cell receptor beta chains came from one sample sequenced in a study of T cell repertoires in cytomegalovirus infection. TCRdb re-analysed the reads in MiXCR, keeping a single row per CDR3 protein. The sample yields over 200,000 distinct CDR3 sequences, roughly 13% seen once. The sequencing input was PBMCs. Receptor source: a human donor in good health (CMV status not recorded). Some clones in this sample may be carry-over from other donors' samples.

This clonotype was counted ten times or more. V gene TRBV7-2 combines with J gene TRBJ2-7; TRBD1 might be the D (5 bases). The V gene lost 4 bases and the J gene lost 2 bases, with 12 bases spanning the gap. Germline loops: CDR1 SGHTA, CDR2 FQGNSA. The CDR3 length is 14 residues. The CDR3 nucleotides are TGTGCCAGCAGCTCTAGACAGCTTACCTACGAGCAGTACTTC. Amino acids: CASSSRQLTYEQYF.

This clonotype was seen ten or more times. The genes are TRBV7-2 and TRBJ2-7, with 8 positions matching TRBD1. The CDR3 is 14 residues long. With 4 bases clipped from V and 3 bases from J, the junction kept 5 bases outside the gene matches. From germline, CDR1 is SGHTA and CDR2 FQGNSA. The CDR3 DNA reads TGTGCCAGCAGCTCTGGGACAGGTATCTACGAGCAGTACTTC. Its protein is CASSSGTGIYEQYF.

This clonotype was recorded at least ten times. CDR3 coding DNA: TGTGCCAGCCGGCGGGAATTAGGGGAGACCCAGTACTTC. It specifies CASRRELGETQYF. J is TRBJ2-5 and V is TRBV7-2; TRBD2 is a possible D gene (6 bases). The V and J ends lost 8 bases and 5 bases respectively, with 15 bases between them. This CDR3 spans 13 amino acids. Germline CDR1 reads SGHTA; CDR2 reads FQGNSA.

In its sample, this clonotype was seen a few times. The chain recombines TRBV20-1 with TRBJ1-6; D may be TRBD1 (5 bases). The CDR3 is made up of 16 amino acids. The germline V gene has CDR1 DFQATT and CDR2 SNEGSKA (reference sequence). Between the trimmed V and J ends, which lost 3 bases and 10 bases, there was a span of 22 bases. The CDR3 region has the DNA TGCAGTGCTAGGGTCCAGGGCGGGGGGGATAGCTCACCCCTCCACTTT. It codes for CSARVQGGGDSSPLHF.